A single sample gave rise to the 30 T cell receptor beta chains below, sequenced in a study of molecular identifiers for immune sequencing clone quantification. TCRdb ran MiXCR on the PCR reads and lists one entry per CDR3 protein. The sample lists approximately 500,000 distinct CDR3 sequences; 20% to 25% were seen once. Sequencing was carried out using naive CD8+ T cells from blood, with Jurkat cell RNA spiked in. Subset noted: FACS-sorted CD8+CD4-CCR7+CD45RA+ naive T cells. The origin of the receptors is a human donor in good health. Some libraries in this study had Jurkat cell RNA spiked in.

In the case of this clonotype: This clone may be a read error of a much larger clone one base away. This chain connects TRBV28 to TRBJ2-3, with D possibly TRBD2 on 8 matching bases. CDR3 length: 15 amino acids. V was shortened by 3 bases and J by 6 bases, with 16 bases between the two germline ends. Germline assignment: CDR1 MDHEN and CDR2 SYDVKM. CDR3 DNA sequence: TGTGCCAGCAGTTTCGTCCGGGAGGGGGCTGATACGCAGTATTTT. It specifies CASSFVREGADTQYF.

This clonotype was observed at least ten times. This chain uses TRBV4-1 with TRBJ2-1, with 11 nucleotides matching TRBD1. CDR3 length: 15 residues. Per germline, CDR1 MGHRA and CDR2 YSYEKL. The junction had 2 bases not matched to a gene; V was cut back by 3 bases and J by 4 bases. The CDR3 coding sequence is TGCGCCAGCAGCCAGGGACAGGGGGTTTACAATGAGCAGTTCTTC. It encodes CASSQGQGVYNEQFF.

This clonotype appeared a few times. The chain combines TRBV5-6 with TRBJ2-3; D is unclear. CDR3 length: 14 residues. The V end lost 3 bases, the J end lost 3 bases, and 11 bases lay between the germline ends. Germline V gene sequence: CDR1 SGHDT, CDR2 YYEEEE. This chain's CDR3 is CASSWAVGTDTQYF. As DNA, the CDR3 is TGTGCCAGCAGCTGGGCGGTGGGGACAGATACGCAGTATTTT.

This clonotype was counted ten times or more. The chain joins TRBV7-9 to TRBJ2-2, with 9 bases that match TRBD1. The V segment lost 5 bases and the J segment 2 bases; nucleotides outside the gene matches: 6. Germline CDR1 SEHNR, CDR2 FQNEAQ (reference sequence). This CDR3 region has 16 residues. DNA of the CDR3: TGTGCCAGCAGCCCCGGGACAGGGAAAAACACCGGGGAGCTGTTTTTT. As protein: CASSPGTGKNTGELFF.

This clonotype turned up a few times. The rearrangement links TRBV12-3 or TRBV12-4 to TRBJ2-7, with 7 bases matching TRBD1. Losses at the gene ends were 5 bases for V and 0 bases for J; bases not matched to a gene: 7. This CDR3 has 15 residues. The CDR3 DNA reads TGTGCCAGCAGTACGAGACAGGGACCCTCCTACGAGCAGTACTTC. Amino acid sequence: CASSTRQGPSYEQYF.

This clonotype appeared many times. CDR3: CAHGQGMQETQYF. The CDR3, as DNA: TGTGCCCACGGACAGGGGATGCAAGAGACCCAGTACTTC. J is TRBJ2-5 and V is TRBV28; 9 bases line up with TRBD1. This CDR3 has 13 residues. Trimming removed 11 bases from V and 2 bases from J; junction bases left unmatched: 6. Germline loops: CDR1 MDHEN, CDR2 SYDVKM.

The chain employs TRBV30 and TRBJ2-2; D is unresolved. This CDR3 spans 13 amino acids. The germline CDR1 and CDR2 sequences are GTSNPN and SVGIG (reference sequence). Trimming pared 4 bases from V and 1 base from J, leaving 7 bases between. CDR3 region: CAWTWQNTGELFF. CDR3 coding DNA: TGTGCCTGGACCTGGCAGAACACCGGGGAGCTGTTTTTT.

The V call is TRBV27, the J call TRBJ2-7; 12 nucleotides match TRBD2. CDR3 size: 15 residues. CDR1 is MNHEY, CDR2 SMNVEV, per germline (reference sequence). Trimming took 6 bases from V and 3 from J; bases not matched to a gene: 6. The CDR3 DNA follows: TGTGCCAGCAGCTTAACTAGCGGGGGGCTCTACGAGCAGTACTTC. Residues: CASSLTSGGLYEQYF.

This clonotype was seen more than once but under ten times. The chain has TRBV2 and TRBJ1-5, with D maybe TRBD1 (6 bases). CDR3 length equals 16 residues. With 1 base removed from V and 7 bases from J, the gap between germline ends came to 17 bases. Germline loops: CDR1 SNHLY, CDR2 FYNNEI. CDR3 sequence: CASSEVLAGGRQPQHF. The DNA for the CDR3 is TGTGCCAGCAGTGAAGTGCTGGCGGGGGGGCGGCAGCCCCAGCATTTT.

This clonotype was detected a few times. J is TRBJ2-7 and V is TRBV27; D is undetermined. With 3 bases removed from V and 5 bases from J, the gap between germline ends came to 11 bases. This CDR3 region has 13 residues. Germline CDR1 is MNHEY and CDR2 is SMNVEV (reference sequence). This chain's CDR3 is CASSFSQRNEQYF. The CDR3 nucleotides are TGTGCCAGCAGTTTTTCACAGAGGAACGAGCAGTACTTC.

This clonotype came up a few times. The V gene is TRBV3-1, the J gene TRBJ2-1, with 7 bases matching TRBD2. Unmatched junction bases numbered 10, after V lost 1 base and J lost 7 bases. This CDR3 has 16 amino acids. Germline CDR1 is LGHDT and CDR2 is YNNKEL (reference sequence). CDR3 DNA: TGTGCCAGCAGCCAAGCGGTATCCCTAGCGGATAATGAGCAGTTCTTC. It is translated as CASSQAVSLADNEQFF.

Comment on this clonotype: A much larger clone differs from this one at a single base, so this may be a read error. The CDR3 carries no conserved terminal phenylalanine or tryptophan, so it likely arises from a read error. CDR3 in DNA: TGTGCCAGCAGCGGCCCTCCGATGGGGGCCAACGTCCTGACTTTA. Protein: CASSGPPMGANVLTL. The V gene is TRBV28, the J gene TRBJ2-6; D gene unclear. Trimming cost V 6 bases and J 4 bases, with 13 bases left between them. There are 15 residues in the CDR3. Germline values: CDR1 MDHEN, CDR2 SYDVKM.

There are a few counts of this clonotype. This sequence joins TRBV11-2 and TRBJ1-1; 7 bases are a match to TRBD1. J lost 5 bases, V lost 5 bases, and 11 bases had no gene match. Germline V gene lookup returns CDR1 SGHAT and CDR2 FQNNGV. This CDR3 spans 15 amino acids. This CDR3 is CASSPLRQGGTEAFF. DNA of the CDR3: TGTGCCAGCAGCCCCCTCAGACAGGGAGGAACTGAAGCTTTCTTT.

This clonotype showed up many times. In DNA, the CDR3 is TGTGCCAGCAGCTCGTGGTCAGAAAACACTGAAGCTTTCTTT. It codes for CASSSWSENTEAFF. J is TRBJ1-1 and V is TRBV6-1; D uncertain. Germline assignment: CDR1 MNHNS and CDR2 SASEGT. The V end lost 6 bases, the J end lost 2 bases, and 13 bases lay between the germline ends. The CDR3 runs to 14 residues.

This clonotype was recorded a few times. V is TRBV15 and J is TRBJ2-1; D is possibly TRBD2 (6 bases). CDR1 and CDR2 (germline): LNHNV, YYDKDF (reference sequence). This CDR3 is built from 14 residues. V gave up 5 bases and J gave up 4 bases, with 12 bases separating them. This CDR3 is CATSGRLGYNEQFF. The CDR3 DNA reads TGTGCCACCAGCGGGCGACTAGGATACAATGAGCAGTTCTTC.

This clonotype was counted many times. V usage is TRBV20-1 and J usage is TRBJ1-5; D perhaps matches TRBD1 (5 bases). The CDR3 contains 14 residues. The germline V gene has CDR1 DFQATT and CDR2 SNEGSKA (reference sequence). V was shortened by 6 bases and J by 2 bases, with 14 bases between the two germline ends. The CDR3 DNA is TGCAGTGCCGACGGGGGTATTGGCAATCAGCCCCAGCATTTT. Protein sequence: CSADGGIGNQPQHF.

This clonotype was seen only a few times. In DNA form, the CDR3 reads TGTGCCAGCAGTTTACGCCGGGGGTACGGTTCATCGGCAACTAATGAAAAACTGTTTTTT. Translation gives CASSLRRGYGSSATNEKLFF. V gene TRBV27 combines with J gene TRBJ1-4; tentatively, D is TRBD1 (5 bases). The CDR3 is made up of 20 amino acids. V was clipped by 2 bases and J by 0 bases, with 22 bases between them. Germline CDR1 and CDR2: MNHEY and SMNVEV (reference sequence).

This clonotype was recorded a few times. The CDR3: CASSPRGAWGQETQYF. The CDR3 DNA reads TGTGCCAGCAGCCCGAGGGGAGCGTGGGGACAAGAGACCCAGTACTTC. J is TRBJ2-5 and V is TRBV28, with D perhaps matching TRBD1 or TRBD2 (5 bases each). This CDR3 has 16 amino acids. The germline CDR1 and CDR2 sequences are MDHEN and SYDVKM. The V gene lost 6 bases and the J gene lost 2 bases, with 19 bases spanning the gap.

This clonotype has a count of ten or more. The V call is TRBV28, the J call TRBJ2-7; D is perhaps TRBD1 (5 bases). The CDR3 totals 17 residues. V gave up 8 bases and J gave up 0 bases, with 23 bases separating them. The germline V gene has CDR1 MDHEN and CDR2 SYDVKM. The CDR3, as DNA: TGTGCCAGCCACACCGATGTAAGGGGAACCAGCTCCTACGAGCAGTACTTC. Amino acid sequence: CASHTDVRGTSSYEQYF.

V gene TRBV9 combines with J gene TRBJ2-1; tentatively, D is TRBD1 or TRBD2 (6 bases each). CDR1 is SGDLS and CDR2 is YYNGEE in the germline V gene. V shed 0 bases and J shed 6 bases, with 16 bases lying between them. The CDR3 runs to 16 residues. The CDR3 region has the DNA TGTGCCAGCAGCGTAGTCGGCGGGACACCATCCAATGAGCAGTTCTTC. This encodes CASSVVGGTPSNEQFF.

In its sample, this clonotype was seen many times. The chain couples TRBV28 to TRBJ2-5; maybe TRBD2 (5 bases). The ends were cut back, 8 bases at V and 0 bases at J, with 13 bases in the middle. Germline V CDR1 and CDR2: MDHEN, SYDVKM. This CDR3 comprises 14 residues. CDR3 protein: CASGYRRYQETQYF. For the CDR3, the DNA is TGTGCCAGCGGTTATAGGAGGTACCAAGAGACCCAGTACTTC.

This chain joins TRBV6-6 and TRBJ2-5; possibly TRBD1 or TRBD2 for D (5 bases each). Germline CDR1 and CDR2: MNHNY and SVGAGI (reference sequence). The CDR3 runs 16 residues. V lost 7 bases to trimming and J lost 0 bases, with 18 bases between them. CDR3 amino acids: CASINSGPRYQETQYF. The DNA of the CDR3 is TGTGCCAGCATCAACTCGGGGCCACGGTACCAAGAGACCCAGTACTTC.

This clonotype occurred once. This may be a read error: a much more frequent sequence differs by one nucleotide. The CDR3 protein is CASGLVGGHTDTQYF. Here the CDR3 DNA reads TGCGCCAGCGGCTTGGTGGGAGGGCACACAGATACGCAGTATTTT. The chain is built from TRBV5-1 and TRBJ2-3, with 7 positions matching TRBD2. The CDR3 runs 15 residues. Germline values: CDR1 SGHRS, CDR2 YFSETQ.

This clonotype was seen at least ten times. The rearrangement links TRBV5-1 to TRBJ1-1, with D hard to call. With 0 bases removed from V and 8 bases from J, the gap between germline ends came to 8 bases. The CDR3 totals 12 residues. In germline, CDR1 is SGHRS, CDR2 YFSETQ. CDR3 DNA: TGCGCCAGCAGCTTGGGGGGTCGGGAAGCTTTCTTT. It encodes CASSLGGREAFF.

This clonotype occurred many times. The chain has TRBV4-1 and TRBJ2-7; TRBD1 aligns across 8 bases. V lost 3 bases, J lost 1 base, and 2 bases stayed unmatched. The CDR3 runs to 14 residues. The germline V gene encodes CDR1 MGHRA and CDR2 YSYEKL. In DNA, the CDR3 is TGCGCCAGCAGCCAGCGACAGGGGTCCTACGAGCAGTACTTC. It is translated as CASSQRQGSYEQYF.

This clonotype was counted a few times. The chain uses TRBV6-2 or TRBV6-3 and TRBJ2-7; 8 positions match TRBD2. The CDR3 contains 14 residues. V lost 0 bases, J lost 5 bases, and 3 bases stayed unmatched. Germline V CDR1 and CDR2: MNHEY, SVGEGT. The CDR3 loop reads CASSYSSGANEQYF. CDR3 bases: TGTGCCAGCAGTTACTCTAGCGGGGCAAACGAGCAGTACTTC.

This clonotype occurred many times. The J gene is TRBJ1-1, the V gene TRBV28; a possible D gene is TRBD1 (5 bases). This CDR3 region has 13 residues. V was trimmed by 6 bases and J by 4 bases, leaving 12 bases between them. Germline V CDR1 and CDR2: MDHEN, SYDVKM. The CDR3 spells CASSLLRATEAFF. The CDR3 nucleotides are TGTGCCAGCAGCCTGCTCAGGGCCACTGAAGCTTTCTTT.

This clonotype has at least ten counts. The J gene is TRBJ2-6, the V gene TRBV29-1; 8 positions agree with TRBD2. CDR1 is SQVTM and CDR2 is ANQGSEA in the germline V gene. Trimming at V came to 4 bases and at J to 3 bases, leaving 5 bases not matched to a gene. There are 15 residues in the CDR3. This chain's CDR3 is CSVGFSGNGANVLTF. CDR3 DNA: TGCAGCGTTGGGTTTAGCGGGAATGGGGCCAACGTCCTGACTTTC. The full variable domain, its missing parts supplied by reference TRBV29-1 and TRBJ2-6, is SAVISQKPSRDICQRGTSLTIQCQVDSQVTMMFWYRQQPGQSLTLIATANQGSEATYESGFVIDKFPISRPNLTFSTLTVSNMSPEDSSIYLCSVGFSGNGANVLTFGAGSRLTVL.

The table lists this clonotype with a few counts. The J gene is TRBJ2-3, the V gene TRBV28, with 9 bases fitting TRBD2. The CDR3 spans 15 residues. Germline V gives CDR1 MDHEN, CDR2 SYDVKM. CDR3: CATRVGTSNTDTQYF. Written as DNA, the CDR3 is TGTGCTACCAGAGTAGGGACTAGCAACACAGATACGCAGTATTTT.

This chain connects TRBV29-1 to TRBJ2-7; D is perhaps TRBD1 (6 bases). The CDR3 runs to 11 residues. Germline CDR1 reads SQVTM; CDR2 reads ANQGSEA. V was cut by 7 bases and J by 3 bases, with 10 bases left in between. The CDR3 here is CSAQGGYEQYF. Here the CDR3 DNA reads TGCAGCGCCCAAGGGGGCTACGAGCAGTACTTC.